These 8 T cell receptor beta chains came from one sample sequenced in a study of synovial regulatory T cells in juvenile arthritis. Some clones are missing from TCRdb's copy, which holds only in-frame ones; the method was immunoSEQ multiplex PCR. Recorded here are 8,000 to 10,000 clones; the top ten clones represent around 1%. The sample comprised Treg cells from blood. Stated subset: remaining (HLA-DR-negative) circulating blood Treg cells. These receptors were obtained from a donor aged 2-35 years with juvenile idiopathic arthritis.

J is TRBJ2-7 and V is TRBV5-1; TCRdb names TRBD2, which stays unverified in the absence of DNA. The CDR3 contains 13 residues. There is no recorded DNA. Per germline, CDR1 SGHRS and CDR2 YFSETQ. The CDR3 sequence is CASSLGEPWGQYF.

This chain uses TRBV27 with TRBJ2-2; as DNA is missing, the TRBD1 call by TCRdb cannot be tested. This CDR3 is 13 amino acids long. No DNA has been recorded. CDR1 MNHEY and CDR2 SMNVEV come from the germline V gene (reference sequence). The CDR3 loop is CASSHPGTGELFF.

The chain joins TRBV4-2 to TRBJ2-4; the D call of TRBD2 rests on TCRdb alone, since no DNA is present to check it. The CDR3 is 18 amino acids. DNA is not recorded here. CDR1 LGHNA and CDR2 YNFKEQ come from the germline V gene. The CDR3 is CASSQVSGGGYDKNIQYF.

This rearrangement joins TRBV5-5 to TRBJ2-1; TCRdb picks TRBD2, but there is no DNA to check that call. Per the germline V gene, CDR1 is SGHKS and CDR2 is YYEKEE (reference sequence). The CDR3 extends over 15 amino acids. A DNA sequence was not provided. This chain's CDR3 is CASSLASSSYNEQFF.

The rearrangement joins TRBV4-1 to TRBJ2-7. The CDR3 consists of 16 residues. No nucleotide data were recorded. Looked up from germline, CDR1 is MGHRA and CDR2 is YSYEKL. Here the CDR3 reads CASGRVGTSSSYEQYF.

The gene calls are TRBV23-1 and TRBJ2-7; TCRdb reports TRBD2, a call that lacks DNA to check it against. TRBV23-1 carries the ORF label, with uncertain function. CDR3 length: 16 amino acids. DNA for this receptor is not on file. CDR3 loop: CASSQLGLELPYEQYF.

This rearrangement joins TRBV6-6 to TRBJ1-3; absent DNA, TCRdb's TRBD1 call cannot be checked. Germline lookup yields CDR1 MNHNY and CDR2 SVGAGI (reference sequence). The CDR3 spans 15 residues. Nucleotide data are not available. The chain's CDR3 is CASSRGSLRGNTIYF.

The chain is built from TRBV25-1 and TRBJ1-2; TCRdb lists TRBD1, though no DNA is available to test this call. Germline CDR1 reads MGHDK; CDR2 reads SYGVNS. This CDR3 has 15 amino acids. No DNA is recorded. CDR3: CASSETPGDVYGYTF.